This T cell receptor (beta chain) was identified in a study of T-cell memory formation after mild COVID-19. Study-wide results and caveats: From day 15 to 85, contracting clones were balanced between CD4 and CD8, whereas later expanders leaned toward CD4+.

TCRdb re-called the 5' RACE reads with MiXCR, one entry per CDR3 protein. Of approximately 490,000 distinct CDR3 sequences in the sample, around 21% were seen once. This clonotype has just a few counts. The antigen is not known. With 6 bases removed from V and 13 bases from J, the gap between germline ends came to 16 bases. The CDR3 runs 13 residues. CDR1 MNHNS and CDR2 SASEGT come from the germline V gene. The sample consisted of PBMCs or a T cell subset sorted from them (not recorded which). The receptor was derived from an adult woman who had mild COVID-19 (a few samples of this study predate the infection). Cell type and time point are not known. The chain couples TRBV6-1 to TRBJ1-6; D is undetermined. The CDR3 protein is CASSRAEETPLHF. The CDR3 nucleotides read TGTGCCAGCAGCCGGGCAGAGGAGACGCCCCTCCACTTT.